This TCR beta chain emerged from a study of blood T cells in healthy people across ages. With a J-beta primer mix and a sample-barcoded 5' primer, a second PCR ran about 6 to 11 cycles. Every molecule of cDNA carried a tag from a template-switch adaptor with 12 random nucleotides. TCRdb analysed the 5' RACE reads with MiXCR anew, one entry per CDR3 protein. The repertoire holds more than 500,000 distinct CDR3 sequences, with roughly a quarter as singletons. Germline V gives CDR1 LNHNV, CDR2 YYDKDF (reference sequence). CDR3 length: 15 residues. V was trimmed by 0 bases and J by 9 bases, leaving 17 bases between them. In addition, the sample was reused for a study of T cells of mothers and their children.

The sequence came from a boy between 2 and 10 years old in good health. V and J are TRBV15 and TRBJ2-5; D could derive from TRBD1 or TRBD2 (7 bases each). Sequenced: blood. The CDR3 nucleotides are TGTGCCACCAGCAGAGAGCCAGGGGGGGATCTGCCCCAGTACTTC. This gives the protein CATSREPGGDLPQYF.